A single sample is the source of the 24 T cell receptor beta chains below, sequenced in a study of T cell responses to AZD1222 COVID-19 vaccine. Measured with immunoSEQ multiplex PCR; TCRdb has only the in-frame clones, and not every one. The sample lists 90,000 to 120,000 clones, 90% to 95% seen once, with 20% to 25% in the top ten. The sequenced sample was peripheral blood, obtained on day 0 of AZD1222 vaccination. These receptors were collected from an adult in good health.

The chain employs TRBV5-5 and TRBJ2-7; TRBD2 agrees at 9 bases. Germline trimming cut 4 bases from V and 5 bases from J; bases unmatched to any gene: 10. CDR1 is SGHKS, CDR2 YYEKEE, per germline (reference sequence). This CDR3 has 15 residues. DNA of the CDR3: TGTGCCAGCAGCCTGGGACTAGCCCCCGAAAACGAGCAGTACTTC. The encoded protein is CASSLGLAPENEQYF.

J is TRBJ1-2 and V is TRBV5-4; 10 bases map to TRBD1. Germline assignment: CDR1 SGHNT and CDR2 YYREEE (reference sequence). The CDR3 runs 13 residues. V shed 4 bases, J shed 7 bases, and the junction held 4 bases outside the gene matches. Written as DNA, the CDR3 is TGTGCCAGCAGCAGGGACAGGGGTCCTGGCTACACCTTC. Translated, it gives CASSRDRGPGYTF.

The chain combines TRBV7-9 with TRBJ2-1; TRBD2 aligns across 7 bases. Germline-derived CDR1 and CDR2 are SEHNR and FQNEAQ (reference sequence). Trimming cost V 3 bases and J 9 bases; bases outside gene matches: 11. This CDR3 region has 15 residues. The CDR3 bases are TGTGCCAGCAGCTTGACTAGCTGGGGGTTGGGTGAGCAGTTCTTC. It codes for CASSLTSWGLGEQFF.

A single count supports this clone. The chain has TRBV21-1 and TRBJ1-5. TRBV21-1 is a documented pseudogene. The CDR3 spans 18 residues. The CDR3 nucleotides are TGTGCCAGCAGCAGCAAGGGCACTGAGGCTCATAGCAATCAGCCCCAGCATTTT. Its translation: CASSSKGTEAHSNQPQHF.

The chain joins TRBV6-6 to TRBJ1-5; maybe TRBD1 (5 bases). Germline-derived CDR1 and CDR2 are MNHNY and SVGAGI (reference sequence). The ends were cut back, 2 bases at V and 5 bases at J, with 13 bases in the middle. The CDR3 loop spans 15 amino acids. The CDR3 loop is CASSYGGSADQPQHF. The CDR3 bases are TGTGCCAGCAGTTACGGGGGTTCGGCGGATCAGCCCCAGCATTTT.

The genes are TRBV10-3 and TRBJ1-2; 8 bases map to TRBD1. Germline V gene lookup returns CDR1 ENHRY and CDR2 SYGVKD. The CDR3 runs 15 residues. After removal of 3 bases from V and 5 bases from J, the junction contained 8 bases not matched to a gene. Here the CDR3 reads CAISDPRTGRYGYTF. The DNA for the CDR3 is TGTGCCATCAGTGACCCTCGGACAGGGAGGTATGGCTACACCTTC.

The chain couples TRBV21-1 to TRBJ2-2. TRBV21-1 is shown as a pseudogene. CDR3 length: 15 amino acids. CDR3 region: CASSKEAGRGGELFF. The CDR3 coding sequence is TGTGCCAGCAGCAAAGAAGCAGGTCGCGGCGGGGAGCTGTTTTTT.

The rearrangement uses TRBV6-1 and TRBJ1-2; no definite D call. CDR3 length equals 12 residues. Germline values: CDR1 MNHNS, CDR2 SASEGT. The V and J ends lost 4 bases and 3 bases respectively, with 6 bases between them. Here the CDR3 reads CASSGTDYGYTF. CDR3 bases: TGTGCCAGCAGTGGGACGGACTATGGCTACACCTTC.

The J gene is TRBJ1-3, the V gene TRBV19; weak D call: TRBD1 (5 bases). Trimming pared 8 bases from V and 2 bases from J, leaving 16 bases between. CDR1 and CDR2 from the germline V gene are LNHDA and SQIVND (reference sequence). This CDR3 contains 15 residues. This CDR3 reads CASSKTVGTGNTIYF. DNA of the CDR3: TGTGCCAGTTCTAAGACAGTCGGAACTGGAAACACCATATATTTT.

CDR3 nucleotide sequence: TGTGCCAGCAGCACTCAATTCGGAGGGTATTTGACCGGGGAGCTGTTTTTT. Residues: CASSTQFGGYLTGELFF. The chain recombines TRBV9 with TRBJ2-2; D may be TRBD2 (6 bases). The CDR3 loop spans 17 amino acids. Germline V gene data show CDR1 as SGDLS and CDR2 as YYNGEE. V lost 4 bases, J lost 5 bases, and 21 bases lay in between. Drawing the rest from reference TRBV9 and TRBJ2-2, the complete variable domain is DSGVTQTPKHLITATGQRVTLRCSPRSGDLSVYWYQQSLDQGLQFLIQYYNGEERAKGNILERFSAQQFPDLHSELNLSSLELGDSALYFCASSTQFGGYLTGELFFGEGSRLTVL.

The rearrangement links TRBV4-1 to TRBJ2-3, with 7 bases that match TRBD2. Germline CDR1 and CDR2: MGHRA and YSYEKL. There are 13 residues in the CDR3. V was clipped by 9 bases and J by 5 bases; unmatched bases: 8. The DNA for the CDR3 is TGCGCCAGAGGGAGGGGCTGGGGAGATACGCAGTATTTT. It specifies CARGRGWGDTQYF.

The rearrangement uses TRBV7-2 and TRBJ2-3; D unclear. This CDR3 is built from 16 residues. V gave up 5 bases and J gave up 5 bases, with 20 bases separating them. Germline CDR1 SGHTA, CDR2 FQGNSA. CDR3 sequence reads: CASSPEKTLLGDTQYF. For the CDR3, the DNA is TGTGCCAGCAGCCCCGAGAAGACCCTCCTAGGAGATACGCAGTATTTT.

This clone showed up just a few times. The chain recombines TRBV7-9 with TRBJ1-3, with D unresolved. Trimming took 5 bases from V and 0 from J, leaving 14 bases between them. The germline gives CDR1 SEHNR, CDR2 FQNEAQ (reference sequence). The CDR3 totals 16 residues. CDR3 in DNA: TGTGCCAGCAGCAACCCGGGCCACGACTCTGGAAACACCATATATTTT. This gives the protein CASSNPGHDSGNTIYF.

The CDR3 loop reads CASSIAGTGNTEAFF. The CDR3 DNA follows: TGTGCCAGTAGTATAGCTGGGACAGGGAACACTGAAGCTTTCTTT. The V and J genes are TRBV19 and TRBJ1-1; 8 bases line up with TRBD1. This CDR3 comprises 15 residues. V dropped 1 base and J dropped 1; count of bases not matched to a gene: 2. In germline, CDR1 is LNHDA, CDR2 SQIVND (reference sequence).

This sequence joins TRBV6-5 and TRBJ2-7, with TRBD2 as a possible D gene (5 bases). V lost 4 bases and J lost 3, with 10 bases in between. This CDR3 region has 13 residues. CDR1 is MNHEY, CDR2 SVGAGI, per germline. The CDR3, as DNA: TGTGCCAGCAGTTGGGAGTTGAGCTACGAGCAGTACTTC. This codes for CASSWELSYEQYF.

The V gene is TRBV9, the J gene TRBJ1-3; possibly TRBD1 for D (5 bases). V was pared by 1 base and J by 4 bases, with 12 bases between. The CDR3 covers 15 residues. CDR1 SGDLS and CDR2 YYNGEE come from the germline V gene. CDR3 sequence: CASSVIPGVGNTIYF. CDR3 coding DNA: TGTGCCAGCAGCGTAATTCCGGGGGTAGGAAACACCATATATTTT.

The V and J genes are TRBV7-6 and TRBJ2-7, with D possibly TRBD2 on 5 matching bases. CDR1 is SGHVS and CDR2 is FNYEAQ in the germline V gene. The CDR3 contains 13 residues. V was trimmed by 5 bases and J by 7 bases, leaving 15 bases between them. CDR3 loop: CASSQYKPGEQYF. The CDR3 nucleotides are TGTGCCAGCAGCCAATATAAACCGGGGGAGCAGTACTTC. Using reference TRBV7-6 and TRBJ2-7 for the parts outside the CDR3, the full variable domain is GAGVSQSPRYKVTKRGQDVALRCDPISGHVSLYWYRQALGQGPEFLTYFNYEAQQDKSGLPNDRFSAERPEGSISTLTIQRTEQRDSAMYRCASSQYKPGEQYFGPGTRLTVT.

This chain uses TRBV6-4 with TRBJ2-1; TRBD2 matches at 10 bases. This CDR3 has 15 amino acids. Per germline, CDR1 MRHNA and CDR2 SNTAGT. Trimming cost V 2 bases and J 4 bases; bases outside gene matches: 2. The CDR3 sequence: CASSDGSGGYNEQFF. The CDR3 DNA follows: TGTGCCAGCAGTGACGGTAGCGGGGGGTACAATGAGCAGTTCTTC.

This chain uses TRBV15 with TRBJ2-1, with 10 bases fitting TRBD2. The CDR3 is 14 residues long. V lost 5 bases, J lost 8 bases, and 6 bases stayed unmatched. Germline CDR1 LNHNV, CDR2 YYDKDF (reference sequence). The CDR3 nucleotides read TGTGCCACCAGCCTCCAAGCGGGGGGGTATGAGCAGTTCTTC. It yields the protein CATSLQAGGYEQFF.

The V and J genes are TRBV7-3 and TRBJ2-1; no firm D call. V lost 4 bases, J lost 5 bases, and 6 bases lay in between. CDR3 length equals 12 residues. Germline CDR1 and CDR2: SGHTA and FQGTGA. The CDR3 DNA reads TGTGCCAGCAGCTGGAGCGACAATGAGCAGTTCTTC. It specifies CASSWSDNEQFF. Full variable domain (missing parts from reference TRBV7-3 and TRBJ2-1): GAGVSQTPSNKVTEKGKYVELRCDPISGHTALYWYRQSLGQGPEFLIYFQGTGAADDSGLPNDRFFAVRPEGSVSTLKIQRTERGDSAVYLCASSWSDNEQFFGPGTRLTVL.

The count of this clone is one. The V gene is TRBV13, the J gene TRBJ2-1; D gene unclear. The germline gives CDR1 PRHDT, CDR2 FYEKMQ (reference sequence). Trimming pared 7 bases from V and 4 bases from J, leaving 14 bases between. The CDR3 runs 14 residues. The CDR3 region has the DNA TGTGCCAGCACTCAGACGATAGGGTACAATGAGCAGTTCTTC. This encodes CASTQTIGYNEQFF.

This clone came up once. The chain links TRBV7-7 to TRBJ2-2, with a weak D call TRBD1 (6 bases). The CDR3 covers 13 residues. Germline V gene lookup returns CDR1 SSHAT and CDR2 FNYEAQ (reference sequence). The V and J ends lost 4 bases and 5 bases respectively, with 8 bases between them. CDR3 nucleotides: TGTGCCAGCAGCTCACAGGGAACCGGGGAGCTGTTTTTT. This sequence encodes CASSSQGTGELFF.

The chain carries TRBV6-2 or TRBV6-3 and TRBJ2-2; tentative D call: TRBD2 (6 bases). The germline V gene encodes CDR1 MNHEY and CDR2 SVGEGT. Trimming removed 0 bases from V and 5 bases from J, with 19 bases in between. CDR3 length: 18 amino acids. CDR3 in DNA: TGTGCCAGCAGTTACTCGGGCAGGTCGGGGGAATTAACCGGGGAGCTGTTTTTT. Translated: CASSYSGRSGELTGELFF.

The chain employs TRBV30 and TRBJ2-1; TRBD2 aligns across 7 bases. Looked up from germline, CDR1 is GTSNPN and CDR2 is SVGIG (reference sequence). V trimming: 8 bases; J trimming: 0 bases; junction bases outside the gene matches: 4. The CDR3 has 13 amino acids. This chain's CDR3 is CAAGGSSYNEQFF. The CDR3 DNA follows: TGTGCCGCCGGGGGGTCCTCCTACAATGAGCAGTTCTTC.